The 23 T cell receptor beta chains given below trace back to one sample, sequenced in a study of T cell repertoires in cytomegalovirus infection. These TCRs' antigens remain unknown. Via MiXCR, TCRdb re-called the reads, giving one row per CDR3 protein. The profile shows around 360,000 distinct CDR3 sequences, about 35% of them singletons. The material was cultured PBMCs, obtained from culture after CMV antigen stimulation. The receptor set was obtained from a human donor in good health (CMV status not recorded). Some clones in this sample may be carry-over from other donors' samples.

This clonotype occurred many times. The chain links TRBV7-6 to TRBJ2-3; tentative D call: TRBD1 (6 bases). The ends were cut back, 2 bases at V and 6 bases at J, with 12 bases in the middle. The CDR3 sequence is 14 residues long. The germline gives CDR1 SGHVS, CDR2 FNYEAQ. The CDR3 loop is CASSLPPGEDTQYF. The CDR3 coding sequence is TGTGCCAGCAGCTTACCCCCAGGGGAGGATACGCAGTATTTT.

The chain is built from TRBV27 and TRBJ2-1; 11 positions agree with TRBD2. The CDR3 length is 16 residues. CDR1 is MNHEY, CDR2 SMNVEV, per germline (reference sequence). V lost 5 bases to trimming and J lost 5 bases; unmatched junction nucleotides: 8. This chain's CDR3 is CASSPVLAGGDNEQFF. The CDR3 DNA reads TGTGCCAGCAGTCCCGTCCTAGCGGGGGGCGACAATGAGCAGTTCTTC.

This clonotype was seen only a few times. The chain recombines TRBV6-1 with TRBJ2-3, with unresolved D. Trimming left V 5 bases short and J 2 bases short, with 8 bases between. The length of the CDR3 is 13 residues. Germline V gene data show CDR1 as MNHNS and CDR2 as SASEGT. CDR3 in DNA: TGTGCCAGCAGTTACCCCCCCACAGATACGCAGTATTTT. This gives the protein CASSYPPTDTQYF.

This clonotype was detected only a few times. This rearrangement joins TRBV20-1 to TRBJ1-3, with D tentatively TRBD1 (5 bases). The germline gives CDR1 DFQATT, CDR2 SNEGSKA (reference sequence). V lost 3 bases to trimming and J lost 0 bases, with 9 bases between them. The CDR3 is made up of 14 amino acids. Written as DNA, the CDR3 is TGCAGTGCTAGCAACAGGCGCTCTGGAAACACCATATATTTT. It encodes CSASNRRSGNTIYF.

This clonotype was counted at least ten times. The chain joins TRBV12-3 or TRBV12-4 to TRBJ2-3; no firm D call. Trimming took 2 bases from V and 2 from J, leaving 8 bases between them. The CDR3 totals 14 residues. The CDR3 region is CASSLSRVTDTQYF. The CDR3 DNA sequence: TGTGCCAGCAGTTTAAGCCGTGTCACAGATACGCAGTATTTT.

This clonotype has only a few counts. The CDR3 region has the DNA TGTGCCAGTAGTAGGACAAAGTCTGGGGGAGATACGCAGTATTTT. This gives the protein CASSRTKSGGDTQYF. This sequence joins TRBV19 and TRBJ2-3; either TRBD1 or TRBD2 may supply D (5 bases each). There are 15 residues in the CDR3. Trimming cost V 4 bases and J 5 bases, with 16 bases left between them. In germline, CDR1 is LNHDA, CDR2 SQIVND (reference sequence).

The CDR3 here is CASSTPPPAISLYGYTF. Here the CDR3 DNA reads TGTGCCAGCAGCACACCCCCCCCAGCCATCTCCCTCTATGGCTACACCTTC. This chain links TRBV7-2 with TRBJ1-2; D is undetermined. Germline loops: CDR1 SGHTA, CDR2 FQGNSA. Trimming left V 5 bases short and J 4 bases short, with 23 bases between. The CDR3 sequence is 17 residues long.

This clonotype was observed a handful of times. The chain joins TRBV28 to TRBJ1-5; 7 nucleotides line up with TRBD1. CDR3 length equals 15 residues. Per germline, CDR1 MDHEN and CDR2 SYDVKM. J lost 5 bases, V lost 9 bases, and 13 bases had no gene match. DNA of the CDR3: TGTGCCAGTAAGACCGAAGACAGGGCCCATCAGCCCCAGCATTTT. This gives the protein CASKTEDRAHQPQHF.

V is TRBV6-6 and J is TRBJ1-5, with D unclear. CDR3 size: 13 residues. Germline CDR1 is MNHNY and CDR2 is SVGAGI (reference sequence). V was pared by 7 bases and J by 3 bases, with 10 bases between. CDR3 DNA sequence: TGTGCCAGCACCGCGTCAACCAATCAGCCCCAGCATTTT. Protein sequence: CASTASTNQPQHF.

This chain's CDR3 is CASSRLANQPAEQYF. Written as DNA, the CDR3 is TGTGCCAGCAGTCGACTAGCGAACCAGCCTGCCGAGCAGTACTTC. J is TRBJ2-7 and V is TRBV27; 8 bases are a match to TRBD2. This CDR3 is built from 15 residues. V dropped 5 bases and J dropped 6; count of bases not matched to a gene: 12. Germline V CDR1 and CDR2: MNHEY, SMNVEV (reference sequence).

The table lists this clonotype with a few counts. This sequence joins TRBV27 and TRBJ2-1, with TRBD1 matching 7 bases. In germline, CDR1 is MNHEY, CDR2 SMNVEV (reference sequence). This CDR3 comprises 16 residues. Losses at the gene ends were 5 bases for V and 8 bases for J; bases not matched to a gene: 15. The CDR3, as DNA: TGTGCCAGCAGTCCGGGGACAGTCCCTACGGTTGATGAGCAGTTCTTC. Translated, it gives CASSPGTVPTVDEQFF.

This sequence joins TRBV6-2 or TRBV6-3 and TRBJ2-1, with TRBD2 matching 8 bases. The CDR3 consists of 14 residues. From germline, CDR1 is MNHEY and CDR2 SVGEGT. Trimming at V came to 5 bases and at J to 6 bases, leaving 6 bases not matched to a gene. This CDR3 reads CASSGRLAPNEQFF. The CDR3 coding sequence is TGTGCCAGCAGTGGACGACTAGCGCCCAATGAGCAGTTCTTC.

The chain links TRBV7-9 to TRBJ2-1, with D possibly being TRBD2 (5 bases). From germline, CDR1 is SEHNR and CDR2 FQNEAQ (reference sequence). This CDR3 spans 15 amino acids. V dropped 4 bases and J dropped 7 bases, with 17 bases sitting between them. The CDR3 DNA sequence: TGTGCCAGCAGCTCAGCCCGCCGACGGGAAAATGAGCAGTTCTTC. Translated: CASSSARRRENEQFF.

This clonotype was seen more than once but under ten times. The gene calls are TRBV4-2 and TRBJ2-7; the match to TRBD2 covers 8 bases. CDR1 is LGHNA and CDR2 is YNFKEQ in the germline V gene. Unmatched junction bases numbered 5, after V lost 0 bases and J lost 1 base. The CDR3 is made up of 16 amino acids. The CDR3 DNA reads as TGTGCCAGCAGCCAAGATTGGAGCGGGAGTTCCTACGAGCAGTACTTC. Translation gives CASSQDWSGSSYEQYF.

This chain links TRBV6-5 with TRBJ2-3; 13 positions agree with TRBD2. V gave up 6 bases and J gave up 6 bases; unmatched junction bases: 9. CDR1 and CDR2 from the germline V gene are MNHEY and SVGAGI. The CDR3 consists of 16 residues. Written as DNA, the CDR3 is TGTGCCAGCAGCCAACTAGCGGGAGGGCCAACGGATACGCAGTATTTT. Its translation is CASSQLAGGPTDTQYF.

The chain uses TRBV28 and TRBJ2-7; weak D call: TRBD1 (5 bases). This CDR3 spans 15 amino acids. V was clipped by 2 bases and J by 0 bases, with 11 bases between them. In germline, CDR1 is MDHEN, CDR2 SYDVKM. The CDR3 region has the DNA TGTGCCAGCAGTTTACCCGTAGACAGCTCCTACGAGCAGTACTTC. As protein: CASSLPVDSSYEQYF.

The J gene is TRBJ2-3, the V gene TRBV6-6; 9 bases fit TRBD2. With 6 bases clipped from V and 3 bases from J, the junction kept 13 bases outside the gene matches. The length of the CDR3 is 17 residues. Germline CDR1 and CDR2: MNHNY and SVGAGI (reference sequence). This chain's CDR3 is CASSAGPTSGVTDTQYF. DNA for the CDR3: TGTGCCAGCAGCGCTGGGCCGACTAGCGGAGTAACAGATACGCAGTATTTT.

This clonotype was detected only a few times. The gene calls are TRBV7-8 and TRBJ2-1, with a possible D match to TRBD2 (6 bases). This CDR3 spans 15 amino acids. CDR1 SGHVS and CDR2 FQNEAQ come from the germline V gene. V was cut by 5 bases and J by 0 bases, with 11 bases left in between. The CDR3 nucleotides read TGTGCCAGCAGCCCCCGGACTAACTCCTACAATGAGCAGTTCTTC. Protein: CASSPRTNSYNEQFF.

The chain combines TRBV18 with TRBJ2-7; tentative D call: TRBD2 (6 bases). The CDR3 is made up of 14 amino acids. Trimming took 2 bases from V and 0 from J, leaving 8 bases between them. The germline CDR1 and CDR2 sequences are KGHSH and LQKENI. CDR3 nucleotide sequence: TGTGCCAGCTCACCATACGGGAGCTCCTACGAGCAGTACTTC. This sequence encodes CASSPYGSSYEQYF.

Many counts were recorded for this clonotype. The chain recombines TRBV11-2 with TRBJ2-7, with D uncertain. Trimming shortened V by 11 bases and J by 1 base, and 9 bases separated the two germline ends. This CDR3 has 11 residues. Germline V gives CDR1 SGHAT, CDR2 FQNNGV. The CDR3 nucleotides read TGTGCCCCTAGTCGGTCCTACGAGCAGTACGTC. This sequence encodes CAPSRSYEQYV.

This clonotype was recorded a few times. The chain recombines TRBV7-2 with TRBJ1-1, with D possibly matching TRBD1 (6 bases). Germline-derived CDR1 and CDR2 are SGHTA and FQGNSA. V dropped 1 base and J dropped 1 base, with 10 bases sitting between them. CDR3 length: 15 residues. The CDR3 DNA is TGTGCCAGCAGCTTAGTAGCAGGGGAGAACACTGAAGCTTTCTTT. Protein sequence: CASSLVAGENTEAFF.

This clonotype was observed a few times. This chain links TRBV7-8 with TRBJ2-1; perhaps TRBD2 as D (5 bases). Germline V CDR1 and CDR2: SGHVS, FQNEAQ. V gave up 1 base and J gave up 4 bases, with 11 bases separating them. The CDR3 spans 15 residues. Here the CDR3 DNA reads TGTGCCAGCAGCTTAGGTGAGGGAAGGTACAATGAGCAGTTCTTC. Its translation: CASSLGEGRYNEQFF.

The chain links TRBV6-1 to TRBJ1-4; maybe TRBD1 (6 bases). With 5 bases removed from V and 16 bases from J, the gap between germline ends came to 14 bases. Looked up from germline, CDR1 is MNHNS and CDR2 is SASEGT. This CDR3 region has 11 residues. The CDR3 DNA reads TGTGCCAGCAGTCAGGGGAGGGAGCGGTTTTTT. This codes for CASSQGRERFF.